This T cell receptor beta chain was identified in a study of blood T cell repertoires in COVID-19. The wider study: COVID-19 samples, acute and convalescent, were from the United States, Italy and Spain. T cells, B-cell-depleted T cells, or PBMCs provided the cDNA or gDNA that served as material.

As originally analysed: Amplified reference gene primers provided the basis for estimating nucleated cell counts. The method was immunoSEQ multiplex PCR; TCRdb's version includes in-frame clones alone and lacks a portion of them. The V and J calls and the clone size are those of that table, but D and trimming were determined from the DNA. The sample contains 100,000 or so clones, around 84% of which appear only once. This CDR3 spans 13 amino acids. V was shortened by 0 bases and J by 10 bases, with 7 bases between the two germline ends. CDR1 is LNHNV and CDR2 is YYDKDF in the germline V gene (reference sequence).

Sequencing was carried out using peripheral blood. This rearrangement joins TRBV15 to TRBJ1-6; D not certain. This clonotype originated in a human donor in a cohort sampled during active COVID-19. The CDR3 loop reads CATSRDGGSPLHF. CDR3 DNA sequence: TGTGCCACCAGCAGAGATGGCGGATCACCCCTCCACTTT.